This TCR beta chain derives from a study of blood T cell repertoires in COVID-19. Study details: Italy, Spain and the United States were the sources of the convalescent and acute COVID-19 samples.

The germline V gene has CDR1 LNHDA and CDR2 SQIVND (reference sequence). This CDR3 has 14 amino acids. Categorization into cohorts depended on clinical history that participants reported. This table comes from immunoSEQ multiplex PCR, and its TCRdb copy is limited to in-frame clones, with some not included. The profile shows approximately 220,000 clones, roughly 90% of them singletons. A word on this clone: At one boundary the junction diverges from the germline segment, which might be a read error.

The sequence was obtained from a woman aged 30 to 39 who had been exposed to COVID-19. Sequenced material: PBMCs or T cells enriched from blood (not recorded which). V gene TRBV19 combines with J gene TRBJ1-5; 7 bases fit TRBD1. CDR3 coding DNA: TGTGCCAGTAGTATCAGCAGGGGGAATCGGCCCCAGCATTTT. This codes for CASSISRGNRPQHF.